Below are 4 T cell receptor beta chains sequenced from a single sample in a study of monozygotic twins with inflammatory bowel disease. From its re-call of the 5' RACE reads, TCRdb lists each CDR3 protein once, without DNA. This table lists more than 350,000 distinct CDR3 sequences. The specimen was blood. The receptors originated from a human donor with ulcerative colitis or Crohn's disease, or a healthy co-twin of an affected twin (not recorded which).

The chain is built from TRBV3-1 and TRBJ1-6; as DNA is missing, the TRBD1 call by TCRdb cannot be tested. CDR1 and CDR2 (germline): LGHDT, YNNKEL (reference sequence). CDR3 length: 15 amino acids. The CDR3 protein is CASSQEDRENSPLHF.

The V and J genes are TRBV7-9 and TRBJ2-7; TCRdb's assignment of TRBD1 cannot be checked, as there is no DNA. CDR1 is SEHNR and CDR2 is FQNEAQ in the germline V gene (reference sequence). This CDR3 spans 13 amino acids. The CDR3 sequence is CASRDAGVGEQYF. The variable domain in full, with the rest retrieved from reference TRBV7-9 and TRBJ2-7, is DTGVSQNPRHKITKRGQNVTFRCDPISEHNRLYWYRQTLGQGPEFLTYFQNEAQLEKSRLLSDRFSAERPKGSFSTLEIQRTEQGDSAMYLCASRDAGVGEQYFGPGTRLTVT.

The V call is TRBV11-1, the J call TRBJ2-2; TCRdb gives TRBD1 as the D gene, but with no DNA this cannot be confirmed. The germline gives CDR1 SGHAT, CDR2 FQDESV (reference sequence). The CDR3 has 15 residues. The CDR3 sequence: CASSWGQGNTGELFF.

This rearrangement joins TRBV10-3 to TRBJ2-3; the TCRdb D gene call, TRBD1, has no DNA to confirm it. The CDR3 covers 15 residues. Looked up from germline, CDR1 is ENHRY and CDR2 is SYGVKD. CDR3: CATAEPPLEADTQYF.